This T cell receptor (beta chain) was captured in a study of T cell responses to AZD1222 COVID-19 vaccine. As for the study in general: Whether given at about 4 or about 12 weeks, second doses were pooled.

Details on this clone: What it recognizes is unknown. Germline is not matched at one junction end, which may reflect a read error.

The study, taken as a whole, reports: Variant regions that are unmutated are reportedly the target of nearly half of spike-specific TCRs. Clonal diversity may have been underestimated in mostly white British donors.

CDR1 and CDR2 (germline): SGDLS, YYNGEE. This CDR3 has 15 amino acids. This table comes from immunoSEQ multiplex PCR, and its TCRdb copy is limited to in-frame clones, with some not included. The repertoire holds around 140,000 clones, with 80% to 90% as singletons. The V gene is TRBV9, the J gene TRBJ2-1; 9 nucleotides agree with TRBD2. This clonotype originated in an adult in good health. The sample consisted of peripheral blood, taken on day 0 of AZD1222 vaccination. The CDR3 region is CASNVGTSIFDEQFF. DNA of the CDR3: TGTGCCAGCAACGTAGGGACTAGCATCTTCGATGAGCAGTTCTTC.